This entry lists 29 T cell receptor beta chains sequenced from one sample in a study of shared clonotypes between healthy human individuals. TCRdb's table, derived via immunoSEQ multiplex PCR, lists solely in-frame clones and lacks some. The sample records 450,000 to 600,000 clones, more than 65% being singletons. Material for sequencing was PBMCs. Receptor source: a middle-aged woman in good health. Some clones in this sample may be carry-over from other donors' samples.

The V call is TRBV27, the J call TRBJ1-2; D gene unclear. The CDR3 contains 15 residues. Looked up from germline, CDR1 is MNHEY and CDR2 is SMNVEV (reference sequence). Trimming left V 4 bases short and J 0 bases short, with 12 bases between. Here the CDR3 reads CASSSSPGTNYGYTF. DNA for the CDR3: TGTGCCAGCAGTTCATCGCCCGGGACTAACTATGGCTACACCTTC.

This chain joins TRBV28 and TRBJ1-4; a weak D match, TRBD1 (5 bases). V dropped 5 bases and J dropped 3 bases, with 13 bases sitting between them. This CDR3 comprises 15 residues. From germline, CDR1 is MDHEN and CDR2 SYDVKM. CDR3 coding DNA: TGTGCCAGCAGTACCAATGGGGGGGCTAATGAAAAACTGTTTTTT. Translated, it gives CASSTNGGANEKLFF.

The V and J genes are TRBV5-8 and TRBJ2-5, with 8 bases identical to TRBD2. The J call may be in error: the DNA end matches TRBJ2-7 better. CDR3 length: 13 residues. Per germline, CDR1 SGHTS and CDR2 YDEGEE. CDR3: CASRQTSAYEQYF. The CDR3 bases are TGTGCCAGCAGGCAGACTAGCGCCTACGAGCAGTACTTC.

As regards this clone: One end of the junction varies from germline; a read error may be responsible. The chain combines TRBV11-2 with TRBJ1-1; D not certain. The germline gives CDR1 SGHAT, CDR2 FQNNGV. The CDR3 runs 14 residues. The CDR3 coding sequence is TGTGCCACCAGCTCCCTCCGCAGATCTAATGAAGCTTTCTTT. This sequence encodes CATSSLRRSNEAFF.

As DNA, the CDR3 is TGTGCCAGCAGCTTGGCCGTGGGTCCCTACGAGCAGTACTTC. Amino acid sequence: CASSLAVGPYEQYF. The chain employs TRBV7-9 and TRBJ2-7; D is undetermined. With 3 bases removed from V and 2 bases from J, the gap between germline ends came to 11 bases. CDR1 is SEHNR and CDR2 is FQNEAQ in the germline V gene (reference sequence). The length of the CDR3 is 14 residues. Drawing the rest from reference TRBV7-9 and TRBJ2-7, the complete variable domain is DTGVSQNPRHKITKRGQNVTFRCDPISEHNRLYWYRQTLGQGPEFLTYFQNEAQLEKSRLLSDRFSAERPKGSFSTLEIQRTEQGDSAMYLCASSLAVGPYEQYFGPGTRLTVT.

As regards this clone: Just one base apart from a much larger clone, this may be a read error. The genes are TRBV7-2 and TRBJ1-1; D call uncertain. Germline CDR1 reads SGHTA; CDR2 reads FQGNSA. This CDR3 region has 13 residues. Trimming removed 1 base from V and 2 bases from J, with 5 bases in between. The CDR3 DNA reads TGTGCCAGCAGCTTAGATTTAAACACTGAAGCTTTCTTT. Residues: CASSLDLNTEAFF.

The gene calls are TRBV29-1 and TRBJ2-7; TRBD1 aligns across 8 bases. J was trimmed by 6 bases and V by 4 bases; bases with no gene match: 8. The CDR3 length is 13 residues. Germline V CDR1 and CDR2: SQVTM, ANQGSEA. The CDR3 sequence is CSVVGVRGPEQYF. In DNA form, the CDR3 reads TGCAGCGTTGTGGGGGTCAGGGGGCCCGAGCAGTACTTC.

V is TRBV11-2 and J is TRBJ2-7; D is possibly TRBD1 (6 bases). V was clipped by 5 bases and J by 0 bases, with 14 bases between them. Per the germline V gene, CDR1 is SGHAT and CDR2 is FQNNGV. CDR3 length equals 15 residues. CDR3 loop: CASSINRASSYEQYF. The CDR3 DNA reads as TGTGCCAGCAGCATCAACAGGGCTAGCTCCTACGAGCAGTACTTC.

The rearrangement links TRBV4-1 to TRBJ2-4; D not resolved. This CDR3 contains 15 residues. Germline values: CDR1 MGHRA, CDR2 YSYEKL. V dropped 4 bases and J dropped 0 bases, with 10 bases sitting between them. CDR3 bases: TGCGCCAGCAGCCCCGACCCCCTAGCCAAAAACATTCAGTACTTC. The encoded protein is CASSPDPLAKNIQYF.

The V gene is TRBV27, the J gene TRBJ2-7; 9 bases are shared with TRBD2. V lost 0 bases, J lost 2 bases, and 5 bases stayed unmatched. CDR1 and CDR2 (germline): MNHEY, SMNVEV (reference sequence). CDR3 length: 16 amino acids. CDR3 nucleotides: TGTGCCAGCAGTTTATCCCGACTAGCGGAGCCCTACGAGCAGTACTTC. The encoded protein is CASSLSRLAEPYEQYF.

V gene TRBV11-2 combines with J gene TRBJ2-7; D ambiguous. The CDR3 extends over 12 amino acids. V was pared by 5 bases and J by 3 bases, with 8 bases between. Germline CDR1 is SGHAT and CDR2 is FQNNGV. The CDR3 here is CASSPTGYEQYF. The DNA for the CDR3 is TGTGCCAGCAGCCCTACTGGCTACGAGCAGTACTTC.

This chain links TRBV5-1 with TRBJ1-3; D gene uncertain. Trimming took 4 bases from V and 0 from J, leaving 11 bases between them. Germline V gene sequence: CDR1 SGHRS, CDR2 YFSETQ. This CDR3 comprises 15 residues. The CDR3 region is CASSPSGNSGNTIYF. The CDR3 DNA is TGCGCCAGCAGCCCCAGCGGAAACTCTGGAAACACCATATATTTT. Variable domain in full (rest from reference TRBV5-1 and TRBJ1-3): KAGVTQTPRYLIKTRGQQVTLSCSPISGHRSVSWYQQTPGQGLQFLFEYFSETQRNKGNFPGRFSGRQFSNSRSEMNVSTLELGDSALYLCASSPSGNSGNTIYFGEGSWLTVV.

The chain couples TRBV18 to TRBJ1-1, with D unclear. Trimming removed 2 bases from V and 7 bases from J, with 11 bases in between. The germline CDR1 and CDR2 sequences are KGHSH and LQKENI. The CDR3 covers 13 residues. This chain's CDR3 is CASSPGAESEAFF. The CDR3 DNA follows: TGTGCCAGCTCACCAGGAGCAGAAAGTGAAGCTTTCTTT.

This rearrangement joins TRBV30 to TRBJ2-5, with unresolved D. This CDR3 is 14 amino acids long. CDR1 is GTSNPN, CDR2 SVGIG, per germline (reference sequence). V was pared by 2 bases and J by 2 bases, with 12 bases between. CDR3: CAWSRSRSQETQYF. CDR3 nucleotides: TGTGCCTGGAGTAGGTCCAGGAGTCAAGAGACCCAGTACTTC. Drawing the rest from reference TRBV30 and TRBJ2-5, the complete variable domain is SQTIHQWPATLVQPVGSPLSLECTVEGTSNPNLYWYRQAAGRGLQLLFYSVGIGQISSEVPQNLSASRPQDRQFILSSKKLLLSDSGFYLCAWSRSRSQETQYFGPGTRLLVL.

This chain links TRBV30 with TRBJ2-3, with 13 bases aligning to TRBD2. Germline CDR1 GTSNPN, CDR2 SVGIG (reference sequence). This CDR3 has 16 amino acids. V lost 2 bases and J lost 5; bases outside the gene matches: 7. The chain's CDR3 is CAWSLPTSGREDTQYF. CDR3 nucleotide sequence: TGTGCCTGGAGTCTACCTACTAGCGGGAGGGAAGATACGCAGTATTTT.

This clone came up once. The J gene is TRBJ1-2, the V gene TRBV6-1, with a weak D call TRBD1 (6 bases). The CDR3 length is 16 residues. CDR1 is MNHNS and CDR2 is SASEGT in the germline V gene. V was cut by 2 bases and J by 2 bases, with 15 bases left in between. CDR3 region: CASSEPGQGMNYGYTF. In nucleotides, the CDR3 is TGTGCCAGCAGTGAACCAGGTCAGGGGATGAACTATGGCTACACCTTC.

Regarding this clone: A much larger clone lies a single base off, so this may be a read error. This chain joins TRBV29-1 and TRBJ1-5, with D hard to call. V was clipped by 4 bases and J by 0 bases, with 10 bases between them. CDR1 is SQVTM, CDR2 ANQGSEA, per germline. The CDR3 totals 14 residues. DNA of the CDR3: TGCAGCGTTGCCGAGGGCGATAGCAATCAGCCCCAGCATTTT. It is translated as CSVAEGDSNQPQHF.

This chain joins TRBV5-1 and TRBJ1-2; perhaps TRBD1 as D (6 bases). V lost 0 bases and J 7 bases, leaving 7 bases between the germline ends. The CDR3 spans 12 residues. Germline CDR1 SGHRS, CDR2 YFSETQ. CDR3 amino acids: CASSLEGVGYTF. The DNA for the CDR3 is TGCGCCAGCAGCTTGGAGGGGGTTGGCTACACCTTC. Together with reference TRBV5-1 and TRBJ1-2, the CDR3 gives the full variable domain: KAGVTQTPRYLIKTRGQQVTLSCSPISGHRSVSWYQQTPGQGLQFLFEYFSETQRNKGNFPGRFSGRQFSNSRSEMNVSTLELGDSALYLCASSLEGVGYTFGSGTRLTVV.

This clone was observed once. The rearrangement links TRBV10-2 to TRBJ2-1; 9 bases agree with TRBD2. The CDR3 loop spans 15 amino acids. The V gene end was trimmed by 5 bases and the J gene end by 9 bases; junction bases not matched to a gene: 11. Looked up from germline, CDR1 is WSHSY and CDR2 is SAAADI. The chain's CDR3 is CASSQGLAGSGEQFF. The CDR3 region has the DNA TGCGCCAGCAGTCAGGGACTAGCTGGTTCGGGTGAGCAGTTCTTC.

V usage is TRBV10-1 and J usage is TRBJ2-2; perhaps TRBD2 as D (6 bases). The CDR3 loop spans 17 amino acids. Trimming cost V 0 bases and J 0 bases, with 11 bases left between them. Germline V gene data show CDR1 as WNHNN and CDR2 as SYGVQD (reference sequence). As DNA, the CDR3 is TGCGCCAGCAGTGAGTCCCGGGACTGCGCGAACACCGGGGAGCTGTTTTTT. It encodes CASSESRDCANTGELFF.

The chain uses TRBV23-1 and TRBJ1-1; TRBD1 matches 8 bases. Being an ORF, TRBV23-1 has a function that is uncertain. Germline trimming cut 2 bases from V and 8 bases from J; bases unmatched to any gene: 16. The length of the CDR3 is 17 residues. CDR3 nucleotide sequence: TGCGCCAGCAGTCAACGGCCCAAGGGCAGGGGGCGGAAGGAAGCTTTCTTT. Residues: CASSQRPKGRGRKEAFF.

The chain combines TRBV6-1 with TRBJ1-2; tentatively, D is TRBD1 (6 bases). V dropped 2 bases and J dropped 4 bases, with 11 bases sitting between them. Germline values: CDR1 MNHNS, CDR2 SASEGT. The CDR3 spans 14 residues. In DNA form, the CDR3 reads TGTGCCAGCAGTGAACGGGGGGCGGGCTATGGCTACACCTTC. Its translation: CASSERGAGYGYTF.

V and J are TRBV30 and TRBJ1-2; no definite D call. The CDR3 has 14 amino acids. Between the trimmed V and J ends, which lost 2 bases and 4 bases, there was a span of 14 bases. Germline loops: CDR1 GTSNPN, CDR2 SVGIG (reference sequence). CDR3 coding DNA: TGTGCCTGGAGTATCCCCCCAGCTGTCTATGGCTACACCTTC. It encodes CAWSIPPAVYGYTF.

V and J are TRBV28 and TRBJ1-4; 7 bases are a match to TRBD1. The ends lost 7 bases at V and 8 bases at J; junction bases unmatched: 16. Germline V gene data show CDR1 as MDHEN and CDR2 as SYDVKM. This CDR3 spans 16 amino acids. CDR3 in DNA: TGTGCCAGCATTTCAGGGGGGGACACGCAGAGGGAAAAACTGTTTTTT. Protein product: CASISGGDTQREKLFF.

The chain combines TRBV5-1 with TRBJ2-7; D possibly matches TRBD1 or TRBD2 (6 bases each). V dropped 9 bases and J dropped 0 bases, with 13 bases sitting between them. The germline CDR1 and CDR2 sequences are SGHRS and YFSETQ. CDR3 length: 13 amino acids. The CDR3: CATRRGPSYEQYF. The CDR3, as DNA: TGCGCCACCCGACGGGGGCCCTCCTACGAGCAGTACTTC. The entire variable domain, with the rest obtained from reference TRBV5-1 and TRBJ2-7, is as follows: KAGVTQTPRYLIKTRGQQVTLSCSPISGHRSVSWYQQTPGQGLQFLFEYFSETQRNKGNFPGRFSGRQFSNSRSEMNVSTLELGDSALYLCATRRGPSYEQYFGPGTRLTVT.

The V and J genes are TRBV15 and TRBJ1-1, with no clear D. Germline V gene lookup returns CDR1 LNHNV and CDR2 YYDKDF (reference sequence). V dropped 0 bases and J dropped 6 bases, with 11 bases sitting between them. This CDR3 comprises 14 residues. This CDR3 is CATSRDRVAAEAFF. The CDR3 DNA is TGTGCCACCAGCAGAGATAGGGTGGCCGCTGAAGCTTTCTTT.

The chain joins TRBV5-1 to TRBJ2-7, with 15 bases identical to TRBD2. The V segment lost 3 bases and the J segment 10 bases; nucleotides outside the gene matches: 11. The CDR3 runs to 16 residues. Germline CDR1 is SGHRS and CDR2 is YFSETQ. CDR3: CASSWTTGTSGRSQYF. In DNA form, the CDR3 reads TGCGCCAGCAGCTGGACAACCGGGACTAGCGGGAGGTCCCAGTACTTC.

The sample holds a few counts of this clone. J is TRBJ1-1 and V is TRBV2, with D tentatively TRBD1 (6 bases). CDR3 length equals 14 residues. CDR1 SNHLY and CDR2 FYNNEI come from the germline V gene. The germline V and J ends were trimmed by 6 bases and 0 bases, with 11 bases remaining between them. The CDR3 DNA follows: TGTGCCAGCAGAGGACAGTCCATGAACACTGAAGCTTTCTTT. Protein product: CASRGQSMNTEAFF.

The chain couples TRBV7-9 to TRBJ2-1; 11 bases agree with TRBD2. The trim removed 4 bases at V and 4 bases at J, leaving 9 bases unmatched. The CDR3 runs 17 residues. Germline V gene sequence: CDR1 SEHNR, CDR2 FQNEAQ (reference sequence). The CDR3 coding sequence is TGTGCCAGCAGCTCCAGACTAGCGGGACGAGGATACAATGAGCAGTTCTTC. Translated, it gives CASSSRLAGRGYNEQFF.